A selection of T cell receptor beta chains follows, all from one sample in a study of identical twins. MiXCR, run by TCRdb on the 5' RACE reads, gives a single entry per CDR3 protein. The table includes over 200,000 distinct CDR3 sequences, around 9.6% detected once. What was sequenced was memory (CD45RO+) T cells sorted from blood. These receptors were taken from a woman between 18 and 29 years old in good health. CDR3s include the opening cysteine and the closing phenylalanine or tryptophan. The D gene is left open where the match is weak. Clone sizes are given selectively: once, few, many, or a class where the clone is expanded.

>-|TRBV6-2/TRBV6-3|13|TRBD2|TRBJ2-7
CASRATSGAGQYF
TGTGCCAGCAGAGCCACTAGCGGGGCCGGGCAGTACTTC
>few|TRBV5-4|12|-|TRBJ1-1
CASSLKNNEAFF
TGTGCCAGCAGCTTGAAGAATAATGAAGCTTTCTTT
>-|TRBV7-8|16|TRBD2|TRBJ2-5
CASSLEASGGKETQYF
TGTGCCAGCAGCTTAGAAGCTAGCGGGGGAAAAGAGACCCAGTACTTC
>few|TRBV6-1|14|TRBD1|TRBJ1-5
CAARRQGVYQPQHF
TGTGCCGCACGGAGACAGGGAGTTTATCAGCCCCAGCATTTT
>few|TRBV20-1|14|TRBD2|TRBJ2-7
CSARSTWREDEQYF
TGCAGTGCTAGGAGCACCTGGCGGGAGGACGAGCAGTACTTC
>many|TRBV7-9|13|-|TRBJ2-2
CASSFQGPAELFF
TGTGCCAGCAGCTTCCAGGGTCCTGCGGAGCTGTTTTTT
>-|TRBV12-5|18|-|TRBJ2-6
CASGLVPDGVSGANVLTF
TGTGCTAGTGGTTTGGTCCCGGACGGAGTCTCTGGGGCCAACGTCCTGACTTTC
>few|TRBV7-3|12|-|TRBJ2-7
CASSLKGDEQYF
TGTGCCAGCAGCCTGAAGGGTGACGAGCAGTACTTC
>-|TRBV10-3|16|-|TRBJ1-2
CAISEKGERSNYGYTF
TGTGCCATCAGTGAGAAGGGAGAAAGGTCCAACTATGGCTACACCTTC
>many|TRBV2|14|-|TRBJ2-1
CASSEERGYNEQFF
TGTGCCAGCAGTGAAGAGCGTGGGTACAATGAGCAGTTCTTC
>few|TRBV5-1|18|TRBD2|TRBJ2-7
CASSLAAQRTGTTYEQYF
TGCGCCAGCAGCTTGGCCGCCCAAAGAACCGGGACTACCTACGAGCAGTACTTC
>few|TRBV6-5|16|-|TRBJ1-1
CASSYKGTPWGTEAFF
TGTGCCAGCAGTTACAAGGGGACACCTTGGGGCACTGAAGCTTTCTTT
>-|TRBV20-1|12|-|TRBJ1-1
CSVPGQDTEAFF
TGCAGTGTTCCGGGGCAGGACACTGAAGCTTTCTTT
>few|TRBV5-6|16|-|TRBJ1-2
CASSDLIRWLDYGYTF
TGTGCCAGCAGTGACCTTATTAGGTGGTTGGACTATGGCTACACCTTC
>-|TRBV2|15|-|TRBJ2-5
CASSEETPSSETQYF
TGTGCCAGCAGTGAAGAGACCCCGTCCTCAGAGACCCAGTACTTC
>few|TRBV10-3|15|-|TRBJ1-1
CAIKGLGVSNTEAFF
TGTGCCATCAAAGGGTTAGGGGTATCGAACACTGAAGCTTTCTTT
>-|TRBV10-2|15|-|TRBJ1-1
CASIGGQPMNTEAFF
TGCGCCAGCATTGGGGGGCAACCGATGAACACTGAAGCTTTCTTT
>many|TRBV2|13|TRBD1|TRBJ1-1
CASSRQGNTEAFF
TGTGCCAGCAGTAGACAGGGGAACACTGAAGCTTTCTTT
>few|TRBV7-2|15|TRBD2|TRBJ2-7
CASSATSGSAYEQYF
TGTGCCAGCAGCGCCACTAGCGGGAGTGCCTACGAGCAGTACTTC
>many|TRBV3-1|14|-|TRBJ2-1
CASNSRNRAPLKFF
TGTGCCAGCAACTCACGTAACAGGGCCCCCCTGAAGTTCTTC
>few|TRBV12-3/TRBV12-4|12|-|TRBJ1-2
CASSLEGIGYTF
TGTGCCAGCAGTTTAGAGGGGATCGGCTACACCTTC
>-|TRBV11-3|14|-|TRBJ1-1
CASSLGGSFTEAFF
TGTGCCAGCAGCTTAGGTGGTAGTTTCACTGAAGCTTTCTTT